This is a list of T cell receptor beta chains from one sample in a study of blood T cell repertoires in COVID-19. The data were produced by immunoSEQ multiplex PCR, yet TCRdb's version contains in-frame clones alone and is incomplete. The table records fewer than 200,000 clones, 70% to 90% of them present only once. Sequenced sample: PBMCs or T cells enriched from blood (not recorded which). The receptor set was obtained from a woman in her forties or fifties who had recovered from COVID-19. Both conserved end residues are part of each CDR3. D genes are given only for firm matches. For some rows the clone size is stated as once, few or many, or as a class when expanded; others skip it.

TRBD1,NA,TRBJ2-2,TRBV2,15,TGTGCCAGCAGTGTGGGACAGGGGGACACCGGGGAGCTGTTTTTT,CASSVGQGDTGELFF
TRBD1,NA,TRBJ1-3,TRBV19,17,TGTGCCAGCCGCGGGGGGACAGTAATTTTGACGACGAACACCATATATTTT,CASRGGTVILTTNTIYF
NA,NA,TRBJ1-1,TRBV5-1,13,TGCGCCAGCTTCGATTCACAGGCCACTGAAGCTTTCTTT,CASFDSQATEAFF
NA,NA,TRBJ1-2,TRBV11-2,13,TGTGCCGCTGCCAAGGGGCCCTTGGACGGCTACACCTTC,CAAAKGPLDGYTF
TRBD2,NA,TRBJ2-1,TRBV27,15,TGTGCCAGCAGTAGCCGGGGACTAGCGGGTGCGGAGCAGTTCTTC,CASSSRGLAGAEQFF
NA,NA,TRBJ1-2,TRBV5-6,14,TGTGCCAGCAGCCGGACCGACAGGCCCTATGGCTACACCTTC,CASSRTDRPYGYTF
TRBD1,few,TRBJ2-2,TRBV30,16,TGTGCCTGGAGTGTACGGGGACAGGGTTTTGCCGGGGAGCTGTTTTTT,CAWSVRGQGFAGELFF
NA,NA,TRBJ1-2,TRBV9,15,TGTGCCAGCAGCACCCTAGGGGAGGCTAACTATGGCTACACCTTC,CASSTLGEANYGYTF
TRBD1,once,TRBJ1-6,TRBV6-5,15,TGTGCCAGCAGTCGGACAGGGGGCAAGAATTCACCCCTCCACTTT,CASSRTGGKNSPLHF
NA,once,TRBJ1-1,TRBV7-2,14,TGTGCCAGCAGCGTCAGGATAATGAACACTGAAGCTTTCTTT,CASSVRIMNTEAFF
TRBD1,few,TRBJ1-4,TRBV28,14,TGTGCCAGCAGTTTTTCCAGGGGACAGGAAAAACTGTTTTTT,CASSFSRGQEKLFF
NA,NA,TRBJ1-5,TRBV6-2/TRBV6-3,15,TGTGCCAGCAGTTACTCAGTCAGGAGGCATCAGCCCCAGCATTTT,CASSYSVRRHQPQHF
TRBD1,NA,TRBJ1-1,TRBV19,14,TGTGCCAGTACCCGGACAGGGTCTAACACTGAAGCTTTCTTT,CASTRTGSNTEAFF
NA,NA,TRBJ2-2,TRBV19,16,TGTGCCAGTAGCCGAGGAGGGCAGACGAACACCGGGGAGCTGTTTTTT,CASSRGGQTNTGELFF
TRBD2,NA,TRBJ2-2,TRBV5-8,13,TGTGCCAGCAGCCCTGGACTAGGCGGGGAGCTGTTTTTT,CASSPGLGGELFF
TRBD2,NA,TRBJ2-1,TRBV9,16,TGTGCCAGCAGCGCGGGACTAGCGGGAGTCGTAAATGAGCAGTTCTTC,CASSAGLAGVVNEQFF
NA,NA,TRBJ1-2,TRBV6-5,14,TGTGCCAGCAGCACCACGGGGGGGGGCTATGGCTACACCTTC,CASSTTGGGYGYTF
TRBD1,NA,TRBJ1-2,TRBV7-2,16,TGTGCCAGCAGCCCCTCCGGGACAGGATGGAACTATGGCTACACCTTC,CASSPSGTGWNYGYTF
TRBD1,NA,TRBJ1-6,TRBV4-1,17,TGCGCCAGCAGCCTAACGGGACAGGGAGATTATAATTCACCCCTCCACTTT,CASSLTGQGDYNSPLHF
NA,NA,TRBJ2-5,TRBV9,15,TGTGCCAGCAGCGTAGCGGAGGGGAGAGGAGAGACCCAGTACTTC,CASSVAEGRGETQYF
TRBD2,few,TRBJ2-6,TRBV6-2/TRBV6-3,19,TGTGCCAGCAGTTACTCGACTAGCGGGGGGGCCGACGGGGCCAACGTCCTGACTTTC,CASSYSTSGGADGANVLTF
NA,few,TRBJ1-6,TRBV27,15,TGTGCCAGCAGTCAAGGGGACATTGGTCGTTCACCCCTCCACTTT,CASSQGDIGRSPLHF
NA,NA,TRBJ1-2,TRBV29-1,15,TGCAGCGCTACCGGACTCACCCACACGGGCTATGGCTACACCTTC,CSATGLTHTGYGYTF
NA,once,TRBJ2-5,TRBV6-2/TRBV6-3,14,TGTGCCAGCAGTCCGATCGGGGGAGAAGAGACCCAGTACTTC,CASSPIGGEETQYF